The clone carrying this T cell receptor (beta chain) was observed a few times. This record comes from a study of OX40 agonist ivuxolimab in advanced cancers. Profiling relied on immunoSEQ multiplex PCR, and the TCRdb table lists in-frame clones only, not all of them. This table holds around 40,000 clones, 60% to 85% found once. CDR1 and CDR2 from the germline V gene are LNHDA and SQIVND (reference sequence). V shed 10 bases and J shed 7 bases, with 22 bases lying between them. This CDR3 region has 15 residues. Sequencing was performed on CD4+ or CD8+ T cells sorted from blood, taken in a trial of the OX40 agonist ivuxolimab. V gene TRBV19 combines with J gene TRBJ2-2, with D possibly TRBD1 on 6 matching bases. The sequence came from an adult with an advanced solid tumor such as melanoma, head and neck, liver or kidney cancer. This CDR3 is CATFRDMAVGGELFF. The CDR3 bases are TGTGCCACCTTCCGGGACATGGCGGTTGGCGGGGAGCTGTTTTTT.